This paragraph covers one T cell receptor beta chain sequence. Patients at the Seattle site were enrolled during active infection and followed longitudinally. This sample was taken from a study of blood T cell repertoires in COVID-19. About the research overall: Samples representing acute and convalescent COVID-19 were sourced from the United States, Italy and Spain.

Original processing methods: How many nucleated cells were present was estimated from reference gene primer amplification. Sequencing was performed with immunoSEQ multiplex PCR; in TCRdb, only in-frame clones are kept and a portion is missing. The DNA was the basis for D and trimming; V, J and clone size are from that table. The data hold 330,000 or so clones, with roughly nine tenths observed a single time. The germline V and J ends were trimmed by 6 bases and 4 bases, with 16 bases remaining between them. The CDR3 is 15 amino acids. The germline V gene has CDR1 MNHEY and CDR2 SVGAGI. Material for sequencing was peripheral blood. This receptor was taken from a woman aged 55-69 years with COVID-19, enrolled during active disease. The chain recombines TRBV6-5 with TRBJ1-5; D uncertain. This CDR3 is CASRMGPAGNQPQHF. CDR3 coding DNA: TGTGCCAGCAGGATGGGCCCAGCGGGGAATCAGCCCCAGCATTTT.